This TCR beta chain emerged from a study of CD8 T cells in ankylosing spondylitis. The length of the CDR3 is 12 residues. Germline assignment: CDR1 MDHEN and CDR2 SYDVKM. Trimming removed 1 base at V and 10 bases at J, with 8 bases between. This clonotype was recorded many times. TCRdb ran MiXCR on the 5' RACE reads and lists one entry per CDR3 protein. Seen here are about 320,000 distinct CDR3 sequences, around 10% observed once, and the top ten hold 9.1%. The V call is TRBV28, the J call TRBJ1-5; D unclear. The receptor's source is a female donor with ankylosing spondylitis or in good health (not recorded which). The material sequenced was blood, either unsorted or a sorted T cell fraction (not recorded which). The CDR3 DNA sequence: TGTGCCAGCAGTTTATTGAGATATCCCCAGCATTTT. Amino acids: CASSLLRYPQHF.